The entry below gives a single T cell receptor (beta chain) sequence along with its context. Antigen unknown. The data derive from a study of T cell responses to AZD1222 COVID-19 vaccine. Only in-frame clones appear in the TCRdb table, and some are missing; sequencing was by immunoSEQ multiplex PCR. The repertoire holds approximately 110,000 clones, about 90% seen once, with approximately 10% in the top ten. Study-wide results and caveats: At 160-218 and 743-854, vaccine-associated CD4 TCRs were dominant, and they spanned spike. Per reports, nearly half of all spike-specific TCRs target regions that are unmutated in variants. Donors skewed white British and female; clonal diversity was possibly underestimated. AZD1222 recipients seropositive at baseline numbered only five to seven.

V shed 5 bases, J shed 3 bases, and the junction held 4 bases outside the gene matches. The germline V gene encodes CDR1 MDHEN and CDR2 SYDVKM. The CDR3 is 15 residues long. The receptor was derived from an adult in good health. This specimen consisted of peripheral blood, obtained on day 0 of AZD1222 vaccination. The chain is built from TRBV28 and TRBJ2-7; TRBD2 matches 13 bases. Here the CDR3 reads CASSGTSGTLYEQYF. As DNA, the CDR3 is TGTGCCAGCAGTGGGACTAGCGGGACCCTCTACGAGCAGTACTTC.